This TCR beta chain originates from a study of blood T cell repertoires in COVID-19. This table comes from immunoSEQ multiplex PCR, and its TCRdb copy is limited to in-frame clones, with some not included. This sample carries about 120,000 clones, 85% of them seen once, and the ten largest clones take 5% to 6%. The origin of this receptor is a woman in her fifties or sixties with COVID-19, enrolled during active disease. Sequencing used peripheral blood.

CDR3 bases: TGTGCCAGCAGCCTTGCCCCCCGACAGGGCAACTATGGCTACACCTTC. Translation gives CASSLAPRQGNYGYTF. The chain couples TRBV7-9 to TRBJ1-2; 7 nucleotides align to TRBD1. This CDR3 comprises 16 residues. The ends lost 5 bases at V and 2 bases at J; junction bases unmatched: 11. Germline CDR1 reads SEHNR; CDR2 reads FQNEAQ (reference sequence).